The rows below give T cell receptor beta chains drawn from one sample of a study of T cells in Graves' hyperthyroidism and ophthalmopathy. Using its own MiXCR run on the multiplex PCR reads, TCRdb lists one record per CDR3 protein. This table holds about half a million distinct CDR3 sequences, around 20% found once. Sequencing used blood. The receptors derive from a young man with Graves' hyperthyroidism. The CDR3 runs from the conserved cysteine through the conserved F or W. D genes are given only for firm matches. Size is stated for part of the rows, as once, few or many counts, or as a class when the clone is expanded.

D,size,J,V,CDR3,DNA
NA,few,TRBJ2-7,TRBV19,CASADRLGEQYF,TGTGCCAGTGCCGACAGGCTCGGCGAGCAGTACTTC
NA,NA,TRBJ2-2,TRBV30,CACISFANTGELFF,TGTGCCTGTATCTCGTTCGCGAACACCGGGGAGCTGTTTTTT
NA,NA,TRBJ2-2,TRBV7-9,CASSPPPLFF,TGTGCCAGCAGCCCCCCTCCACTGTTTTTT
NA,many,TRBJ2-7,TRBV20-1,CSAGTIYEQYF,TGCAGTGCAGGTACCATCTACGAGCAGTACTTC
NA,few,TRBJ2-7,TRBV7-2,CASSLTSASSYEQYF,TGTGCCAGCAGCTTAACCTCTGCAAGCTCCTACGAGCAGTACTTC
NA,many,TRBJ1-1,TRBV11-3,CASSLALWGTEAFF,TGTGCCAGCAGCTTAGCTTTGTGGGGCACTGAAGCTTTCTTT
NA,NA,TRBJ1-5,TRBV12-3/TRBV12-4,CASATYAGDYSNQPQHF,TGTGCCAGCGCCACCTATGCAGGGGATTATAGCAATCAGCCCCAGCATTTT
NA,many,TRBJ2-5,TRBV27,CASSFTGYQETQYF,TGTGCCAGCAGTTTTACAGGGTACCAAGAGACCCAGTACTTC
NA,NA,TRBJ1-1,TRBV20-1,CSADRAEAFF,TGCAGTGCCGATAGGGCAGAAGCTTTCTTT
NA,many,TRBJ1-1,TRBV14,CASSQSSVLGTEAFF,TGTGCCAGCAGCCAATCATCCGTTTTAGGGACTGAAGCTTTCTTT
TRBD1,many,TRBJ1-1,TRBV15,CATSTRQGLGKAFF,TGTGCCACCAGCACTAGACAGGGGTTAGGAAAAGCTTTCTTT
TRBD1,many,TRBJ1-2,TRBV28,CASSSGTVGYTF,TGTGCCAGCAGTTCCGGGACAGTAGGCTACACCTTC
NA,few,TRBJ2-3,TRBV24-1,CATSDLGETDTQYF,TGTGCCACCAGTGATTTGGGGGAGACAGATACGCAGTATTTT
NA,NA,TRBJ2-7,TRBV4-1,CASSLQPPGLYEQYF,TGCGCCAGCAGCTTGCAACCACCCGGGCTCTACGAGCAGTACTTC
TRBD1,many,TRBJ1-2,TRBV11-3,CASSLVGQGKGYTF,TGTGCCAGCAGCTTAGTGGGACAGGGAAAAGGCTACACCTTC
NA,many,TRBJ1-2,TRBV5-1,CASSLGVGGHGYTF,TGCGCCAGCAGCTTGGGGGTTGGTGGTCATGGCTACACCTTC
NA,NA,TRBJ2-7,TRBV20-1,CSAREVYNNEQYF,TGCAGTGCTAGAGAGGTCTACAACAATGAGCAGTACTTC
NA,NA,TRBJ2-7,TRBV12-5,CASGSLSREQYF,TGTGCTAGTGGTTCCTTGAGTCGCGAGCAGTACTTC
TRBD2,few,TRBJ2-7,TRBV6-2/TRBV6-3,CASSQTGGRHEQYF,TGTGCCAGCAGTCAGACGGGGGGGCGCCACGAGCAGTACTTC
NA,NA,TRBJ1-1,TRBV29-1,CSVVGRGAFF,TGCAGCGTTGTAGGTAGGGGCGCTTTCTTT
NA,many,TRBJ1-2,TRBV28,CASGTQGHGYTF,TGTGCCAGCGGCACCCAGGGGCATGGCTACACCTTC
NA,many,TRBJ1-3,TRBV7-2,CASSFPGASGNTIYF,TGTGCCAGCAGCTTCCCCGGAGCCTCTGGAAACACCATATATTTT
NA,NA,TRBJ1-3,TRBV28,CASSFGQLGNTIYF,TGTGCCAGCAGTTTTGGCCAGCTTGGAAACACCATATATTTT
NA,NA,TRBJ2-1,TRBV5-1,CASRLRSYNEQFF,TGCGCCAGCAGACTGAGGTCCTACAATGAGCAGTTCTTC
NA,many,TRBJ2-6,TRBV19,CASSILSATSGANVLTF,TGTGCCAGTAGTATATTATCAGCCACCTCTGGGGCCAACGTCCTGACTTTC